This entry concerns a single T cell receptor (beta chain). This clone has only a few counts. Its specific antigen is unknown. Per-nucleotide qualities are absent, and no much larger clonotype sits a single base away. The collaborating institutions used their own protocols to collect whole blood in K2EDTA tubes. For TCRbeta analysis, collaborators shipped samples in one of three forms: frozen whole blood, isolated PBMCs, or DNA extracted from either of those sample types. This sample stems from a study of blood T cell repertoires in COVID-19 (TCRdb year 2020). Context from the whole study: Samples from collaborators originated in the United States, Italy and Spain and spanned both the acute and convalescent phases of COVID-19. The material from the prospective study consisted of cDNA or gDNA derived from T cells, B-cell-depleted T cells, or PBMCs. Deeply sampled blood TCRbeta repertoires from subjects exposed to, actively infected with, or recovered from COVID-19 were included in the dataset. The repertoires were released in a freely available public database meant as a resource for research on the immune response to SARS-CoV-2. Samples came from the ongoing ImmuneRACE study (first 160 participants) plus 1,254 subjects from 6 global collaborators. A de-identified subject ID, COVID-19 status, age in years and sex were almost always included in the sample metadata. Where available, HLA class I and class II types were taken from metadata supplied by the sample provider and were not determined by assay-based typing.

General conclusions and limits of the study: The quantity of clinical and demographic metadata differed by source and by participant and was supplied without curation.

TCRbeta CDR3 regions were amplified from genomic DNA using the immunoSEQ Assay, a bias-controlled multiplex PCR. The authors processed their data as follows. The number of nucleated cells in each sample was estimated from the amplification of reference gene primers within the assay. To quantify the absolute abundance of each unique TCRbeta CDR3 rearrangement, sequence reads were collapsed and filtered. For each sample, productive Simpson clonality was calculated as the square root of Simpson's diversity index across productive rearrangements. TCRdb carries this immuneACCESS record with in-frame sequences only. Its versions omit some clonotypes, under half of them owing to an unresolved V gene in the studies checked, with the rest unexplained. D and trimming come from the DNA, and the V and J calls and clone size come from that table. Across this sample there are around 190,000 clones, with 88% seen only once. The ten largest clonotypes hold around 1.5% of the sample.

The CDR3 measures 12 amino acids from cysteine to phenylalanine. Just CDR3 DNA is preserved here, 36 bases in frame from base 1. For CDR1 and CDR2, the germline V gene lists WSHSY and SAAADI. Trimming removed 3 bases from V and 7 bases from J, leaving 10 bases between the germline ends. The sequence joins TRBV10-2 to TRBJ2-7; TRBD1 is a weak D gene call, 5 bases matching. This receptor was identified in a man in his late teens or twenties with active or convalescent COVID-19. Sequenced sample: peripheral blood. The DNA is TGCGCCAGCAGTGATCGTGGGGCGGAGCAGTACTTC. Translated, this gives CASSDRGAEQYF.